Below, 26 T cell receptor beta chains from the same sample are listed, as sequenced in a study of blood T cells in healthy people across ages (dated by TCRdb to the mid-2010s). Library generation was performed with 5' RACE. This sample was sequenced with an Illumina HiSeq 2500. A second 7 to 11 cycle PCR used a sample-barcoded 5' primer and a J-beta primer mix. The public reads were reanalyzed by TCRdb: fastp trimming at Q25, MiXCR alignment, in-frame beta chains only. Records with the same CDR3 protein are collapsed into one entry carrying the most frequent genes and DNA. Recorded for this sample are about 1,800,000 distinct CDR3 sequences; 28% of them occurred a single time. The ten largest clones take up about 7.7% of the sample. Sequences were obtained from blood. The origin of the receptors is a woman aged 25 to 39 in good health.

The table lists this clonotype with a few counts. The genes are TRBV20-1 and TRBJ2-5; D is unresolved. The CDR3 has 11 residues. Trimming removed 6 bases from V and 4 bases from J, with 9 bases in between. The V gene's germline CDR1 is DFQATT and CDR2 SNEGSKA (reference sequence). CDR3 residues: CSAGFRETQYF. The CDR3, as DNA: TGCAGTGCCGGCTTTAGAGAGACCCAGTACTTC.

There are a few counts of this clonotype. The chain is built from TRBV5-1 and TRBJ2-5; no clear D gene. Trimming pared 4 bases from V and 5 bases from J, leaving 21 bases between. The CDR3 loop spans 16 amino acids. Per germline, CDR1 SGHRS and CDR2 YFSETQ. CDR3: CASSLDQQRVGETQYF. The DNA of the CDR3 is TGCGCCAGCAGCCTAGACCAACAAAGAGTAGGCGAGACCCAGTACTTC. Together with reference TRBV5-1 and TRBJ2-5, the CDR3 gives the full variable domain: KAGVTQTPRYLIKTRGQQVTLSCSPISGHRSVSWYQQTPGQGLQFLFEYFSETQRNKGNFPGRFSGRQFSNSRSEMNVSTLELGDSALYLCASSLDQQRVGETQYFGPGTRLLVL.

This clonotype was seen repeatedly, ten times or more. The chain has TRBV5-5 and TRBJ2-5; 9 bases are a match to TRBD1. CDR1 SGHKS and CDR2 YYEKEE come from the germline V gene (reference sequence). J gave up 5 bases and V 4 bases, and 9 bases lay outside the gene matches. This CDR3 has 15 amino acids. The CDR3 DNA follows: TGTGCCAGCAGCAGCACCGGGACAGGGTTCGAGACCCAGTACTTC. The encoded protein is CASSSTGTGFETQYF.

This clonotype was seen only a few times. An end of the junction does not agree with germline; a read error may underlie this. J is TRBJ2-3 and V is TRBV20-1; D is undetermined. From germline, CDR1 is DFQATT and CDR2 SNEGSKA (reference sequence). The CDR3 contains 15 residues. CDR3 residues: CSARGAAISTDMQYF. Written as DNA, the CDR3 is TGCAGTGCTAGAGGTGCAGCAATCTCCACAGATATGCAGTATTTT.

This clonotype came up a few times. The chain carries TRBV18 and TRBJ2-1, with TRBD2 matching 8 bases. The V and J ends lost 1 base and 4 bases, in that order; junction bases with no gene match: 0. CDR1 and CDR2 (germline): KGHSH, LQKENI. The CDR3 runs 14 residues. The CDR3 spells CASSPQRGYNEQFF. In nucleotides, the CDR3 is TGTGCCAGCTCACCACAGCGGGGGTACAATGAGCAGTTCTTC.

The chain couples TRBV7-9 to TRBJ2-7; TRBD2 matches 13 bases. CDR1 and CDR2 (germline): SEHNR, FQNEAQ (reference sequence). Trimming took 3 bases from V and 2 from J; bases not matched to a gene: 16. The CDR3 sequence is 20 residues long. This CDR3 reads CASSFYLPTSGRPPPYEQYF. CDR3 coding DNA: TGTGCCAGCAGCTTTTATTTGCCGACTAGCGGGAGGCCACCTCCCTACGAGCAGTACTTC.

The chain employs TRBV10-3 and TRBJ2-3; D might be TRBD2 (5 bases). Germline V gene lookup returns CDR1 ENHRY and CDR2 SYGVKD. V shed 2 bases and J shed 1 base, with 10 bases lying between them. The CDR3 runs to 15 residues. The CDR3 sequence: CAISEGKGGTDTQYF. As DNA, the CDR3 is TGTGCCATCAGTGAGGGGAAGGGAGGCACAGATACGCAGTATTTT.

V usage is TRBV29-1 and J usage is TRBJ1-2, with D possibly matching TRBD1 (6 bases). Trimming took off 7 bases at V and 4 bases at J, with 19 bases between the two ends. This CDR3 region has 14 residues. Germline-derived CDR1 and CDR2 are SQVTM and ANQGSEA. CDR3 DNA: TGCAGCGCCCGCTCGGGGGGGGCTACCTATGGCTACACCTTC. Translation: CSARSGGATYGYTF.

This clonotype was observed a handful of times. V is TRBV12-3 or TRBV12-4 and J is TRBJ1-2, with 12 positions matching TRBD1. The CDR3 spans 15 residues. J was trimmed by 4 bases and V by 4 bases; bases with no gene match: 4. CDR3 sequence (DNA): TGTGCCAGCAGTTACACGGGACAGGGGGCCTATGGCTACACCTTC. Protein sequence: CASSYTGQGAYGYTF.

This clonotype turned up a few times. This chain connects TRBV5-6 to TRBJ2-2; 13 positions match TRBD2. Germline assignment: CDR1 SGHDT and CDR2 YYEEEE. The CDR3 extends over 16 amino acids. V was clipped by 4 bases and J by 4 bases; unmatched bases: 4. In DNA form, the CDR3 reads TGTGCCAGCAGCGAGGGACTAGCGGGGTTCACCGGGGAGCTGTTTTTT. Protein product: CASSEGLAGFTGELFF. Full variable domain (rest looked up from reference TRBV5-6 and TRBJ2-2): DAGVTQSPTHLIKTRGQQVTLRCSPKSGHDTVSWYQQALGQGPQFIFQYYEEEERQRGNFPDRFSGHQFPNYSSELNVNALLLGDSALYLCASSEGLAGFTGELFFGEGSRLTVL.

The rearrangement links TRBV12-3 or TRBV12-4 to TRBJ2-3; weak D call: TRBD2 (6 bases). The CDR3 runs 15 residues. Trimming removed 5 bases from V and 8 bases from J, with 20 bases in between. CDR3 residues: CASSQSSGLILTQYF. DNA for the CDR3: TGTGCCAGCAGTCAGAGCAGCGGGCTTATACTTACGCAGTATTTT.

The chain links TRBV12-3 or TRBV12-4 to TRBJ2-1, with D possibly being TRBD2 (6 bases). V lost 5 bases, J lost 10 bases, and 18 bases lay in between. The CDR3 length is 14 residues. The CDR3 sequence: CASSVSGSEGEQFF. CDR3 in DNA: TGTGCCAGCAGTGTTAGCGGATCCGAGGGGGAGCAGTTCTTC.

The sample holds many counts of this clonotype. The chain joins TRBV7-2 to TRBJ2-3; D is ambiguous. The CDR3 runs to 12 residues. Germline V gene lookup returns CDR1 SGHTA and CDR2 FQGNSA. V was clipped by 4 bases and J by 7 bases, with 9 bases between them. CDR3 region: CASSSSRNTQYF. DNA for the CDR3: TGTGCCAGCAGCTCCTCCCGCAATACGCAGTATTTT.

V gene TRBV6-2 or TRBV6-3 combines with J gene TRBJ2-2; D unclear. The CDR3 has 11 amino acids. In germline, CDR1 is MNHEY, CDR2 SVGEGT. Deletions cut 8 bases from V and 7 bases from J, with 8 bases between. The chain's CDR3 is CASAGGGELFF. CDR3 DNA sequence: TGTGCCAGCGCAGGCGGCGGGGAGCTGTTTTTT.

The V and J genes are TRBV2 and TRBJ2-1, with a possible D match to TRBD1 (6 bases). The CDR3 spans 14 residues. From germline, CDR1 is SNHLY and CDR2 FYNNEI. Trimming took off 6 bases at V and 4 bases at J, with 13 bases between the two ends. The CDR3 DNA reads as TGTGCCAGCAGCAGGGACACCGCTTACAATGAGCAGTTCTTC. It is translated as CASSRDTAYNEQFF.

At least ten counts were recorded for this clonotype. J is TRBJ2-5 and V is TRBV5-5; 8 nucleotides match TRBD1. This CDR3 is built from 15 residues. Trimming took 4 bases from V and 4 from J; bases not matched to a gene: 9. Germline CDR1 reads SGHKS; CDR2 reads YYEKEE (reference sequence). The chain's CDR3 is CASSTSQGAGETQYF. CDR3 DNA sequence: TGTGCCAGCAGCACCTCGCAGGGGGCTGGAGAGACCCAGTACTTC.

This clonotype was detected ten times or more. The V call is TRBV6-2 or TRBV6-3, the J call TRBJ2-7; TRBD2 agrees at 9 bases. Germline V gene sequence: CDR1 MNHEY, CDR2 SVGEGT. The CDR3 extends over 14 amino acids. J gave up 5 bases and V 6 bases, and 8 bases lay outside the gene matches. The CDR3 is CASSRSGSRDEQYF. In nucleotides, the CDR3 is TGTGCCAGCAGCCGTAGCGGGAGCCGGGACGAGCAGTACTTC.

The chain is built from TRBV30 and TRBJ1-2; D is possibly TRBD1 (6 bases). The CDR3 contains 14 residues. Germline loops: CDR1 GTSNPN, CDR2 SVGIG (reference sequence). V lost 0 bases, J lost 0 bases, and 8 bases lay in between. The CDR3 DNA is TGTGCCTGGAGTGTACGGACAGCTAACTATGGCTACACCTTC. Its protein is CAWSVRTANYGYTF.

There are a few counts of this clonotype. The rearrangement joins TRBV20-1 to TRBJ2-1, with TRBD1 matching over 9 bases. After removal of 2 bases from V and 8 bases from J, the junction contained 16 bases not matched to a gene. The CDR3 totals 17 residues. Germline-derived CDR1 and CDR2 are DFQATT and SNEGSKA (reference sequence). In nucleotides, the CDR3 is TGCAGTGCTAGACCCCCGTGGACAGGGGTTATGAGAGATGAGCAGTTCTTC. It codes for CSARPPWTGVMRDEQFF.

The chain couples TRBV10-3 to TRBJ2-1; D is undetermined. This CDR3 has 13 residues. Germline CDR1 is ENHRY and CDR2 is SYGVKD. V was trimmed by 3 bases and J by 6 bases, leaving 9 bases between them. CDR3 in amino acids: CAISDGPANEQFF. DNA for the CDR3: TGTGCCATCAGTGATGGCCCGGCCAATGAGCAGTTCTTC.

This clonotype was counted between two and nine times. The genes are TRBV28 and TRBJ2-5, with TRBD1 as a possible D gene (5 bases). CDR1 and CDR2 from the germline V gene are MDHEN and SYDVKM. CDR3 length: 15 amino acids. Trimming shortened V by 5 bases and J by 2 bases, and 15 bases separated the two germline ends. The CDR3 reads CASSPTRQIQETQYF. The CDR3 bases are TGTGCCAGCAGTCCTACTCGACAGATACAAGAGACCCAGTACTTC.

V usage is TRBV7-3 and J usage is TRBJ2-1, with D perhaps matching TRBD2 (7 bases). V gave up 2 bases and J gave up 4 bases, with 18 bases separating them. Germline-derived CDR1 and CDR2 are SGHTA and FQGTGA. The CDR3 is 17 amino acids. As DNA, the CDR3 is TGTGCCAGCAGCTTATTAGGAGGGGGGGCCTATTACAATGAGCAGTTCTTC. Residues: CASSLLGGGAYYNEQFF.

This clonotype has just a few counts. The chain has TRBV5-6 and TRBJ1-1; D is perhaps TRBD1 (6 bases). Germline V gene sequence: CDR1 SGHDT, CDR2 YYEEEE. This CDR3 is built from 15 residues. V gave up 4 bases and J gave up 3 bases, with 16 bases separating them. Written as DNA, the CDR3 is TGTGCCAGCAGCCCGGCGGGCGGGGGGCACACTGAAGCTTTCTTT. Encoded protein: CASSPAGGGHTEAFF.

Points on this clonotype: Mismatch with germline at one junction end may stem from a read error. The V call is TRBV6-5, the J call TRBJ2-7; 9 nucleotides match TRBD1. The CDR3 sequence is 15 residues long. Germline V gives CDR1 MNHEY, CDR2 SVGAGI. The CDR3 loop is CASRRSRQGVYERYF. Written as DNA, the CDR3 is TGTGCCAGCAGGAGGTCGAGACAGGGGGTCTACGAGCGGTACTTC.

The chain joins TRBV2 to TRBJ2-2, with unresolved D. Germline V gene data show CDR1 as SNHLY and CDR2 as FYNNEI. The CDR3 is made up of 14 amino acids. Trimming stripped 7 bases from V and 0 bases from J, with 9 bases between. CDR3 nucleotide sequence: TGTGCCAGCATCGAGACTGCGAACACCGGGGAGCTGTTTTTT. This codes for CASIETANTGELFF.

This clonotype was seen repeatedly, ten times or more. The chain recombines TRBV12-5 with TRBJ2-7; 8 bases agree with TRBD2. Germline CDR1 LGHNT, CDR2 FRNRAP. V gave up 6 bases and J gave up 5 bases; unmatched junction bases: 12. The CDR3 covers 15 residues. Here the CDR3 reads CASGMSGSEVHEQYF. The DNA for the CDR3 is TGTGCTAGTGGGATGAGCGGGAGTGAGGTCCACGAGCAGTACTTC.